The text below deals with one T cell receptor beta chain. A J-beta primer mix and a sample-barcoded 5' primer were used in a second PCR of about 7 to 12 cycles. Each cDNA molecule received a tag from a template-switch adaptor that had 12 random nucleotides. Each CDR3 protein gets one entry after TCRdb re-called the 5' RACE reads with MiXCR. Among 650,000 to 1,000,000 distinct CDR3 sequences listed, roughly 40% were seen once. Each sample provided at least 5 micrograms of extracted total RNA. The sample is drawn from a study of blood T cells in healthy people across ages. Study-wide context: When template switching was applied, about one barcoded beta molecule was captured per two T cells.

There are 14 residues in the CDR3. CDR1 is DFQATT, CDR2 SNEGSKA, per germline (reference sequence). The germline V and J ends were trimmed by 1 base and 3 bases, with 12 bases remaining between them. The sample taken for sequencing was blood. The chain uses TRBV20-1 and TRBJ1-1; tentative D call: TRBD1 (6 bases). This TCR was recovered from a man younger than 35 in good health. The CDR3 DNA is TGCAGTGCTAGAGGCACAGGGAGGGACACTGAAGCTTTCTTT. This gives the protein CSARGTGRDTEAFF.